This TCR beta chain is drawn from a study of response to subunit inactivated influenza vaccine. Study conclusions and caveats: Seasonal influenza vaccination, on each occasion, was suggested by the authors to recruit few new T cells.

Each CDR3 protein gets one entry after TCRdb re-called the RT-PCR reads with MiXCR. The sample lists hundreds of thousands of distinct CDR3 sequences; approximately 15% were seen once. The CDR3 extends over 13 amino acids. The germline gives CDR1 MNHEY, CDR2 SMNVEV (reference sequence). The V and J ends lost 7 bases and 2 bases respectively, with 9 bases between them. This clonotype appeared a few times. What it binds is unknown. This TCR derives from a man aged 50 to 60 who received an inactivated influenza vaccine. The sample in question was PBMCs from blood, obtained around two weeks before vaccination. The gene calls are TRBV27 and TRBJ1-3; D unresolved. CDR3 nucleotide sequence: TGTGCCAGCAAACCGAGACCTGGAAACACCATATATTTT. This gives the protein CASKPRPGNTIYF.